This TCR beta chain was profiled in a study of blood T cell repertoires in COVID-19. Looking at the study overall: Specimens from acute and convalescent COVID-19 originated in the United States, Italy and Spain. From T cells, B-cell-depleted T cells, or PBMCs came the material, which was cDNA or gDNA.

Source study methods: Amplified reference gene primers provided the basis for estimating nucleated cell counts. Assay used: immunoSEQ multiplex PCR; TCRdb lists only in-frame clones, some missing. From that table come the V and J calls and clone size; the DNA was used to work out D and trimming. This table has tens of thousands of clones, roughly nine tenths appearing once. The germline CDR1 and CDR2 sequences are PRHDT and FYEKMQ (reference sequence). J gave up 5 bases and V 6 bases, and 17 bases lay outside the gene matches. CDR3 length equals 19 residues. The sequencing sample was made of peripheral blood. The receptor's source is a man aged 50 to 59 with acute or convalescent COVID-19. The chain uses TRBV13 and TRBJ2-3, with TRBD2 matching 13 bases. CDR3: CASSQTGLAGRGREDTQYF. The CDR3 DNA is TGTGCCAGCAGTCAAACGGGACTAGCGGGAAGGGGGAGGGAAGATACGCAGTATTTT.